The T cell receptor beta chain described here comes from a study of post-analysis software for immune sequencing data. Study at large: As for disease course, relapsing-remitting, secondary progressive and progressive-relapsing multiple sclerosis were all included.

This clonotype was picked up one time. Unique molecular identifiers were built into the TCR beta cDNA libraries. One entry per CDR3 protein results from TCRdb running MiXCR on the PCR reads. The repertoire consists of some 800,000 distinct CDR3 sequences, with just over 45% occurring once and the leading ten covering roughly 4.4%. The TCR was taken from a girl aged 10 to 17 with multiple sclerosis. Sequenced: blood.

The CDR3 spells CASSFLGRGDTEAFF. CDR3 nucleotides: TGTGCCAGCAGTTTTTTGGGAAGGGGGGACACTGAAGCTTTCTTT. This chain links TRBV12-3 or TRBV12-4 with TRBJ1-1; tentative D call: TRBD1 (6 bases). This CDR3 is 15 amino acids long. Trimming took off 3 bases at V and 3 bases at J, with 14 bases between the two ends.